These T cell receptor beta chains were read from a single sample in a study of T cell repertoires in cytomegalovirus infection. TCRdb re-analysed the reads in MiXCR, keeping a single row per CDR3 protein. The sample includes 250,000 to 350,000 distinct CDR3 sequences, about a quarter of them seen just once. The source material was PBMCs. Source of these receptors: a human donor in good health (CMV status not recorded). Some clones in this sample may be carry-over from other donors' samples. Both conserved end residues are part of each CDR3. A D gene is named only where the DNA matches it firmly. Some rows mark clone size as missing; the rest say once, few, many or name a class of expanded clone.

CDR3aa: CASSRNRGHNEKLFF; CDR3nt: TGTGCCAGTTCCAGGAACAGGGGGCACAATGAAAAACTGTTTTTT; abundance: once; j_gene: TRBJ1-4; v_gene: TRBV2; d_gene: TRBD1
CDR3aa: CASRRLAGYTDTQYF; CDR3nt: TGTGCCAGCAGGAGACTAGCGGGGTACACAGATACGCAGTATTTT; abundance: .; j_gene: TRBJ2-3; v_gene: TRBV7-2; d_gene: TRBD2
CDR3aa: CASSLFPARLRNYGYTF; CDR3nt: TGTGCCAGCAGCTTATTTCCGGCCAGGCTTCGTAACTATGGCTACACCTTC; abundance: many; j_gene: TRBJ1-2; v_gene: TRBV7-2; d_gene: .
CDR3aa: CASSPRGADTEAFF; CDR3nt: TGTGCCAGCAGCCCTAGAGGGGCGGACACTGAAGCTTTCTTT; abundance: many; j_gene: TRBJ1-1; v_gene: TRBV7-2; d_gene: .
CDR3aa: CASSLWKGSTNYGYTF; CDR3nt: TGTGCCAGCAGCCTCTGGAAGGGTAGTACTAACTATGGCTACACCTTC; abundance: many; j_gene: TRBJ1-2; v_gene: TRBV7-2; d_gene: .
CDR3aa: CASSLSQGNQPQHF; CDR3nt: TGTGCCAGCAGTTTATCACAGGGAAATCAGCCCCAGCATTTT; abundance: .; j_gene: TRBJ1-5; v_gene: TRBV27; d_gene: .
CDR3aa: CSAREGGRNTGELFF; CDR3nt: TGCAGTGCCAGAGAAGGGGGGCGGAACACCGGGGAGCTGTTTTTT; abundance: .; j_gene: TRBJ2-2; v_gene: TRBV20-1; d_gene: .
CDR3aa: CASSLWSDHTEAFF; CDR3nt: TGTGCCAGCAGTTTATGGAGTGACCACACTGAAGCTTTCTTT; abundance: few; j_gene: TRBJ1-1; v_gene: TRBV28; d_gene: .
CDR3aa: CASSFRAGKETQYF; CDR3nt: TGTGCCAGCAGCTTTAGGGCGGGAAAAGAGACCCAGTACTTC; abundance: .; j_gene: TRBJ2-5; v_gene: TRBV7-2; d_gene: .
CDR3aa: CASNNRENNEQFF; CDR3nt: TGTGCCAGTAATAACAGGGAAAACAATGAGCAGTTCTTC; abundance: .; j_gene: TRBJ2-1; v_gene: TRBV19; d_gene: .
CDR3aa: CASKGLWGDTQYF; CDR3nt: TGTGCCAGCAAAGGGTTGTGGGGAGATACGCAGTATTTT; abundance: few; j_gene: TRBJ2-3; v_gene: TRBV28; d_gene: .
CDR3aa: CASSLPGLNTEAFF; CDR3nt: TGTGCCAGCAGCTTACCAGGTTTGAACACTGAAGCTTTCTTT; abundance: many; j_gene: TRBJ1-1; v_gene: TRBV7-2; d_gene: .
CDR3aa: CASSMRQVNSNQPQHF; CDR3nt: TGTGCCAGTAGTATGCGGCAGGTCAATAGCAATCAGCCCCAGCATTTT; abundance: few; j_gene: TRBJ1-5; v_gene: TRBV19; d_gene: .
CDR3aa: CASSSSGLAGWVTDTQYF; CDR3nt: TGTGCCAGTAGTTCCTCGGGACTAGCGGGATGGGTCACAGATACGCAGTATTTT; abundance: .; j_gene: TRBJ2-3; v_gene: TRBV19; d_gene: TRBD2
CDR3aa: CASSPKLDSGNTIYF; CDR3nt: TGTGCCAGCTCACCAAAACTGGACTCTGGAAACACCATATATTTT; abundance: .; j_gene: TRBJ1-3; v_gene: TRBV18; d_gene: .
CDR3aa: CASSPATANIQYF; CDR3nt: TGTGCCAGCAGCCCCGCGACAGCAAACATTCAGTACTTC; abundance: few; j_gene: TRBJ2-4; v_gene: TRBV11-2; d_gene: .
CDR3aa: CATSRDRAVDGYTF; CDR3nt: TGTGCCACCAGCAGGGACAGGGCAGTAGATGGCTACACCTTC; abundance: few; j_gene: TRBJ1-2; v_gene: TRBV15; d_gene: TRBD1
CDR3aa: CASNGPSDYEQYF; CDR3nt: TGTGCCAGCAACGGTCCCTCCGACTACGAGCAGTACTTC; abundance: few; j_gene: TRBJ2-7; v_gene: TRBV28; d_gene: .
CDR3aa: CASSLATSGSRQYF; CDR3nt: TGTGCCAGCAGCTTGGCGACTAGCGGGAGCCGGCAGTACTTC; abundance: many; j_gene: TRBJ2-7; v_gene: TRBV7-2; d_gene: TRBD2
CDR3aa: CATSRGGFGTGELFF; CDR3nt: TGTGCCACCTCACGAGGGGGTTTCGGGACCGGGGAGCTGTTTTTT; abundance: .; j_gene: TRBJ2-2; v_gene: TRBV24-1; d_gene: .
CDR3aa: CASRPYGAGGEQFF; CDR3nt: TGTGCCAGCAGACCCTACGGGGCCGGGGGTGAGCAGTTCTTC; abundance: .; j_gene: TRBJ2-1; v_gene: TRBV6-1; d_gene: .
CDR3aa: CASSLARVQNTEAFF; CDR3nt: TGTGCCAGCAGCTTAGCGCGGGTACAGAACACTGAAGCTTTCTTT; abundance: many; j_gene: TRBJ1-1; v_gene: TRBV7-9; d_gene: .
CDR3aa: CASSAGPRGETQYF; CDR3nt: TGTGCCAGCAGCGCCGGACCCCGAGGGGAGACCCAGTACTTC; abundance: many; j_gene: TRBJ2-5; v_gene: TRBV7-6; d_gene: .
CDR3aa: CASSLVWGNSPLHF; CDR3nt: TGTGCCAGCAGCTTAGTGTGGGGAAATTCACCCCTCCACTTT; abundance: many; j_gene: TRBJ1-6; v_gene: TRBV7-2; d_gene: .
CDR3aa: CASSFRGTTYNEQFF; CDR3nt: TGTGCCAGCAGCTTCCGAGGGACGACCTACAATGAGCAGTTCTTC; abundance: .; j_gene: TRBJ2-1; v_gene: TRBV11-2; d_gene: .
CDR3aa: CASSHGRLLTEAFF; CDR3nt: TGCGCCAGCAGCCACGGCCGTTTACTTACTGAAGCTTTCTTT; abundance: .; j_gene: TRBJ1-1; v_gene: TRBV10-1; d_gene: .
CDR3aa: CASSLKMDRDGELFF; CDR3nt: TGTGCCAGCAGCCTTAAAATGGACAGAGACGGGGAGCTGTTTTTT; abundance: .; j_gene: TRBJ2-2; v_gene: TRBV2; d_gene: .
CDR3aa: CASSPGLAGAQETQYF; CDR3nt: TGTGCCAGCAGCCCGGGACTAGCGGGAGCACAAGAGACCCAGTACTTC; abundance: once; j_gene: TRBJ2-5; v_gene: TRBV5-6; d_gene: TRBD2
CDR3aa: CASSKGQGKSSYNSPLHF; CDR3nt: TGTGCCAGCAGTAAGGGACAGGGCAAGAGCTCCTATAATTCACCCCTCCACTTT; abundance: .; j_gene: TRBJ1-6; v_gene: TRBV28; d_gene: TRBD1
CDR3aa: CASSQEFTSSYNSPLHF; CDR3nt: TGCGCCAGCAGCCAAGAGTTTACCAGCTCCTATAATTCACCCCTCCACTTT; abundance: .; j_gene: TRBJ1-6; v_gene: TRBV4-1; d_gene: .
CDR3aa: CASSINPWREKLFF; CDR3nt: TGTGCCAGCAGCATTAACCCCTGGCGAGAAAAACTGTTTTTT; abundance: many; j_gene: TRBJ1-4; v_gene: TRBV7-2; d_gene: .
CDR3aa: CASSERENSPLHF; CDR3nt: TGTGCCAGCAGTGAACGCGAAAATTCACCCCTCCACTTT; abundance: many; j_gene: TRBJ1-6; v_gene: TRBV6-1; d_gene: .
CDR3aa: CATSRGDRNYEQYF; CDR3nt: TGTGCCACCAGCAGAGGGGACAGGAATTACGAGCAGTACTTC; abundance: few; j_gene: TRBJ2-7; v_gene: TRBV15; d_gene: TRBD1
CDR3aa: CASILSGNGNEQFF; CDR3nt: TGTGCCAGCATTCTTAGCGGGAACGGCAATGAGCAGTTCTTC; abundance: .; j_gene: TRBJ2-1; v_gene: TRBV12-3/TRBV12-4; d_gene: TRBD2
CDR3aa: CASGTWTGGQPQHF; CDR3nt: TGCGCCAGCGGGACCTGGACAGGGGGTCAGCCCCAGCATTTT; abundance: few; j_gene: TRBJ1-5; v_gene: TRBV23-1; d_gene: TRBD1
CDR3aa: CASSLRSGGRMDTQYF; CDR3nt: TGTGCCAGCAGCCTCCGTAGCGGGGGGCGGATGGATACGCAGTATTTT; abundance: .; j_gene: TRBJ2-3; v_gene: TRBV11-2; d_gene: TRBD2
CDR3aa: CRLQGDTEAFF; CDR3nt: TGCAGATTACAAGGGGACACTGAAGCTTTCTTT; abundance: once; j_gene: TRBJ1-1; v_gene: TRBV20-1; d_gene: .
CDR3aa: CASSLVGAAYEQYF; CDR3nt: TGTGCCAGCAGCTTAGTGGGGGCTGCCTACGAGCAGTACTTC; abundance: many; j_gene: TRBJ2-7; v_gene: TRBV7-2; d_gene: .
CDR3aa: CSVGTGSSSYNEQFF; CDR3nt: TGCAGCGTTGGGACAGGGAGTAGCTCCTACAATGAGCAGTTCTTC; abundance: few; j_gene: TRBJ2-1; v_gene: TRBV29-1; d_gene: TRBD1
CDR3aa: CASSEINRNTGELFF; CDR3nt: TGTGCCAGCAGTGAAATAAACCGAAACACCGGGGAGCTGTTTTTT; abundance: .; j_gene: TRBJ2-2; v_gene: TRBV2; d_gene: .
CDR3aa: CACAEGPEAFF; CDR3nt: TGTGCCTGCGCGGAGGGCCCTGAAGCTTTCTTT; abundance: many; j_gene: TRBJ1-1; v_gene: TRBV30; d_gene: .
CDR3aa: CATSREFGGLQETQYF; CDR3nt: TGTGCCACCAGCAGAGAGTTCGGGGGACTCCAAGAGACCCAGTACTTC; abundance: few; j_gene: TRBJ2-5; v_gene: TRBV15; d_gene: .
CDR3aa: CASSERQETLGKNIQYF; CDR3nt: TGTGCCAGCAGCGAGCGACAGGAGACATTAGGCAAAAACATTCAGTACTTC; abundance: few; j_gene: TRBJ2-4; v_gene: TRBV11-2; d_gene: .
CDR3aa: CASSLHGETQYF; CDR3nt: TGTGCCAGCAGTTTGCATGGGGAGACCCAGTACTTC; abundance: many; j_gene: TRBJ2-5; v_gene: TRBV12-3/TRBV12-4; d_gene: .
CDR3aa: CASSLDVHRVVANEKLFF; CDR3nt: TGTGCCAGCAGCTTAGATGTGCACAGGGTGGTTGCTAATGAAAAACTGTTTTTT; abundance: many; j_gene: TRBJ1-4; v_gene: TRBV7-2; d_gene: .
CDR3aa: CASSLGRGQDEQYF; CDR3nt: TGTGCCAGCAGTTTAGGCAGGGGCCAGGACGAGCAGTACTTC; abundance: few; j_gene: TRBJ2-7; v_gene: TRBV27; d_gene: .
CDR3aa: CASTMGLAGRNEQFF; CDR3nt: TGTGCCAGCACTATGGGGCTAGCGGGACGGAATGAGCAGTTCTTC; abundance: .; j_gene: TRBJ2-1; v_gene: TRBV12-3/TRBV12-4; d_gene: TRBD2
CDR3aa: CASSVGTLYNEQFF; CDR3nt: TGTGCCAGCAGTGTCGGGACACTCTACAATGAGCAGTTCTTC; abundance: .; j_gene: TRBJ2-1; v_gene: TRBV6-2/TRBV6-3; d_gene: .